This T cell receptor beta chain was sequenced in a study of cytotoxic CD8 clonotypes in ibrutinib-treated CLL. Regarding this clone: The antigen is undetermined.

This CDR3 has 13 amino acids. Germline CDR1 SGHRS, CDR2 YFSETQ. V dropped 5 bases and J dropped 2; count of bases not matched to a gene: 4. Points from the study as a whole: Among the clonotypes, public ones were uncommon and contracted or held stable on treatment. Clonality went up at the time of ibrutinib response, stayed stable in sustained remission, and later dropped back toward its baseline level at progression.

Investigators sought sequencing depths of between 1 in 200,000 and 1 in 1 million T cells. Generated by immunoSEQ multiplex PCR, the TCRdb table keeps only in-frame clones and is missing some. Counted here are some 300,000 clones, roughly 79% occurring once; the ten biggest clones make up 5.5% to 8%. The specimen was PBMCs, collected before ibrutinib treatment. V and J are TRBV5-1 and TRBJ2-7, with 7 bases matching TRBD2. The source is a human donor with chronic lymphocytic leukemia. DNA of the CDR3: TGCGCCAGCAGGGTAAGCGGGACCTACGAGCAGTACTTC. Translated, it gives CASRVSGTYEQYF.